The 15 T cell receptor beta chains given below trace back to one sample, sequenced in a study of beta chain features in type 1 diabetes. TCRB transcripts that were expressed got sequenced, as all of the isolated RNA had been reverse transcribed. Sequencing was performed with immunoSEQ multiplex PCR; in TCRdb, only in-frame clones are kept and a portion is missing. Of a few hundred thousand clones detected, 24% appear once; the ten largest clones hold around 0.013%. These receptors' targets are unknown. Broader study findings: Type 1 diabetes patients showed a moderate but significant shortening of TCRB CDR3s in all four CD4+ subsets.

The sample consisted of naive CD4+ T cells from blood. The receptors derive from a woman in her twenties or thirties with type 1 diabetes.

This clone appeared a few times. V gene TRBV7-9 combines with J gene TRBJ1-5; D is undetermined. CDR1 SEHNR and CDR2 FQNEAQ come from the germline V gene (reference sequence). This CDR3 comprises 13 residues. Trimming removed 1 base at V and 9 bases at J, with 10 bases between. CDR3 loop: CASSLGEGRPQHF. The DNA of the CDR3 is TGTGCCAGCAGCTTAGGAGAGGGTAGGCCCCAGCATTTT.

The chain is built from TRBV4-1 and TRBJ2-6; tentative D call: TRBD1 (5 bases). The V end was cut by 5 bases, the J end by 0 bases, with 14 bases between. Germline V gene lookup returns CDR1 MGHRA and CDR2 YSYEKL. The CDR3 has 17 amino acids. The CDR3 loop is CASSTRTSYSGANVLTF. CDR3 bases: TGCGCCAGCAGCACCCGGACATCCTACTCTGGGGCCAACGTCCTGACTTTC.

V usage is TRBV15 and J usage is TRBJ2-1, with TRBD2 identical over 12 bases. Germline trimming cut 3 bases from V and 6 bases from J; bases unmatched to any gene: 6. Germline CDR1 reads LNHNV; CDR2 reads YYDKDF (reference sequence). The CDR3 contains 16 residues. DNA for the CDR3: TGTGCCACCAGCAGGCTAGCGGGAGGGGGGGTCAATGAGCAGTTCTTC. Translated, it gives CATSRLAGGGVNEQFF.

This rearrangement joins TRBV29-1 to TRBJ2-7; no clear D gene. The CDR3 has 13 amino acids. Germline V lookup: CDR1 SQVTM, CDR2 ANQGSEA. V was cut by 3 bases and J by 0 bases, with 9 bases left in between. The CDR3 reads CSVEHSSSYEQYF. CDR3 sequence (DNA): TGCAGCGTTGAGCACAGCAGCTCCTACGAGCAGTACTTC.

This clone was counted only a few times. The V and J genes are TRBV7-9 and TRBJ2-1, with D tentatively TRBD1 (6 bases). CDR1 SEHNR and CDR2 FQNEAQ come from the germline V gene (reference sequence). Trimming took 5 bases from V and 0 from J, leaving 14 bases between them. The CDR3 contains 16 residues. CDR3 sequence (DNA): TGTGCCAGCAGCACCAGACAGGAGAGCTCCTACAATGAGCAGTTCTTC. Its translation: CASSTRQESSYNEQFF.

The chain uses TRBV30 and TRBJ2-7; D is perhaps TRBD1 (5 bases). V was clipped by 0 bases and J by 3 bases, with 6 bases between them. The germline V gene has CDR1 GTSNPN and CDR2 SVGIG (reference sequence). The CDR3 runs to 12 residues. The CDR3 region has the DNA TGTGCCTGGAGTGTACAGGACTACGAGCAGTACTTC. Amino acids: CAWSVQDYEQYF.

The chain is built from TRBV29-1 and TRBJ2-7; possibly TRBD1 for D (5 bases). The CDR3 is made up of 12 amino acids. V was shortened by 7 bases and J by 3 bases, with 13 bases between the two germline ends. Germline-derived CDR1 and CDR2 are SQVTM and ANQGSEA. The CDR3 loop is CSASSTVYEQYF. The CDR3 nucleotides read TGCAGCGCCTCTTCGACAGTCTACGAGCAGTACTTC.

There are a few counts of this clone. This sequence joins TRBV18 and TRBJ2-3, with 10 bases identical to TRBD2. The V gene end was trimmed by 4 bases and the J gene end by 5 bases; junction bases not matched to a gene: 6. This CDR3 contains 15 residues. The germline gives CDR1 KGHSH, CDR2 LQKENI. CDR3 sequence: CASSRLAGGGDTQYF. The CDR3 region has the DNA TGTGCCAGCTCACGACTAGCGGGCGGCGGAGATACGCAGTATTTT.

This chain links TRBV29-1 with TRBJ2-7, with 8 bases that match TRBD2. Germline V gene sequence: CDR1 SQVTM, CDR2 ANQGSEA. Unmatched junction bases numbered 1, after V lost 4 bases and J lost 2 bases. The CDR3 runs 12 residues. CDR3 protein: CSVALAAYEQYF. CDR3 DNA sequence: TGCAGCGTTGCACTAGCGGCCTACGAGCAGTACTTC.

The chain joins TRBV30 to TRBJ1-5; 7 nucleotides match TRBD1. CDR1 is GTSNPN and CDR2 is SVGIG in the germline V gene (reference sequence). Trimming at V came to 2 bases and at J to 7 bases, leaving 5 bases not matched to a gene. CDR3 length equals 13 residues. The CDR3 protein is CAWSRQGLQPQHF. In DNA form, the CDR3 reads TGTGCCTGGAGTCGACAGGGTTTGCAGCCCCAGCATTTT.

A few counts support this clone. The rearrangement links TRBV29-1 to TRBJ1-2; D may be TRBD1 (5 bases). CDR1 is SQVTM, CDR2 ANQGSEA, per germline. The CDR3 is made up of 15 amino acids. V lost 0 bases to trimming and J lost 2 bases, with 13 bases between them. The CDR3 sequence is CSVEDQVGGNYGYTF. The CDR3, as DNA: TGCAGCGTTGAAGATCAGGTCGGGGGGAACTATGGCTACACCTTC.

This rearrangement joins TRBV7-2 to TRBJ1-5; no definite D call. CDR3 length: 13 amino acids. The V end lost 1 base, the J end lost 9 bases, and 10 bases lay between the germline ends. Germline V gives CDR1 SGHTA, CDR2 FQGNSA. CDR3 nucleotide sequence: TGTGCCAGCAGCTTAGTTTCGATTAGGCCCCAGCATTTT. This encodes CASSLVSIRPQHF.

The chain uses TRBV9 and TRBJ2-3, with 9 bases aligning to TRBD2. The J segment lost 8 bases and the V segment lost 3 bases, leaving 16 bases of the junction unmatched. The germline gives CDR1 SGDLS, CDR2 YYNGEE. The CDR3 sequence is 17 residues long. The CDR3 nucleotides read TGTGCCAGCAGCGATAAACCGGGACTAGCTTCTCTTGGTACGCAGTATTTT. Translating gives CASSDKPGLASLGTQYF.

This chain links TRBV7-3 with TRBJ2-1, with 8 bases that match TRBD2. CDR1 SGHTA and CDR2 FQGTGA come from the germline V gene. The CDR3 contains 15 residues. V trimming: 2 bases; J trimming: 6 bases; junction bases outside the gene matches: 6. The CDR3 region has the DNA TGTGCCAGCAGCTTATCCGGGAGCGGGGGCAATGAGCAGTTCTTC. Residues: CASSLSGSGGNEQFF.

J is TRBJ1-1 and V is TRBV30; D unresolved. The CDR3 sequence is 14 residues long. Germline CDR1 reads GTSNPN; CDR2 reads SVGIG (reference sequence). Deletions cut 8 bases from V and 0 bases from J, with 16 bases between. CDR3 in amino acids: CARGRMNMNTEAFF. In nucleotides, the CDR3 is TGTGCCCGGGGTAGGATGAACATGAACACTGAAGCTTTCTTT.